A single sample gave rise to the 13 T cell receptor beta chains below, sequenced in a study of T-cell reconstitution after alpha-beta-depleted transplantation in children. It was with unique molecular identifiers that the TCRbeta library was prepared. TCRdb processed the PCR reads anew with MiXCR; each CDR3 protein has one entry. The data contain 640,000 or so distinct CDR3 sequences, approximately 15% of them singletons. The sequenced sample was PBMCs from the stem cell graft donor, obtained from the stem cell graft. The origin of the receptors is a human donor who donated a stem cell graft to a child with acute myeloid leukemia.

In this sample, this clonotype turned up many times. The gene calls are TRBV20-1 and TRBJ1-1; D may be TRBD1 (6 bases). This CDR3 is 13 amino acids long. CDR1 is DFQATT, CDR2 SNEGSKA, per germline (reference sequence). Trimming pared 6 bases from V and 3 bases from J, leaving 14 bases between. In DNA form, the CDR3 reads TGCAGTGCCTACAGGGATGGGGACACTGAAGCTTTCTTT. Translation gives CSAYRDGDTEAFF.

Notes on this clonotype: Possible read error: a much larger clone is one base away. V usage is TRBV7-3 and J usage is TRBJ2-3; the D gene could be TRBD1 or TRBD2 (5 bases each). Trimming took 5 bases from V and 2 from J, leaving 14 bases between them. The CDR3 has 15 amino acids. The V gene's germline CDR1 is SGHTA and CDR2 FQGTGA. Here the CDR3 reads CASSPWGRFTDTQYF. CDR3 sequence (DNA): TGTGCCAGCAGCCCGTGGGGACGATTCACAGATACGCAGTATTTT.

V and J are TRBV11-2 and TRBJ1-2; D not certain. V lost 4 bases, J lost 2 bases, and 17 bases lay in between. Germline CDR1 is SGHAT and CDR2 is FQNNGV. There are 16 residues in the CDR3. The CDR3 spells CASSSIGTDANYGYTF. The CDR3, as DNA: TGTGCCAGCAGCTCCATTGGCACAGATGCGAACTATGGCTACACCTTC.

This clonotype turned up a few times. J is TRBJ2-3 and V is TRBV10-2; D gene ambiguous. Between the trimmed V and J ends, which lost 6 bases and 2 bases, there was a span of 9 bases. The CDR3 length is 13 residues. Germline V lookup: CDR1 WSHSY, CDR2 SAAADI. DNA for the CDR3: TGCGCCAGCAGACTGACTTCCACAGATACGCAGTATTTT. This encodes CASRLTSTDTQYF.

The sample holds a few counts of this clonotype. This chain connects TRBV28 to TRBJ2-3, with 12 bases identical to TRBD2. The V segment lost 6 bases and the J segment 4 bases; nucleotides outside the gene matches: 8. The length of the CDR3 is 16 residues. Germline CDR1 and CDR2: MDHEN and SYDVKM. CDR3 amino acids: CASRPGLAGISDTQYF. CDR3 nucleotides: TGTGCCAGCAGACCCGGACTAGCGGGGATTTCAGATACGCAGTATTTT.

A word on this clonotype: Its ends do not fully match the called genes, so a read error is possible. The chain has TRBV7-9 and TRBJ1-6; no clear D. CDR3 size: 14 residues. Germline assignment: CDR1 SEHNR and CDR2 FQNEAQ (reference sequence). The CDR3 protein is CASTLNTNNSPLHF. The CDR3 region has the DNA TGTGCCAGCACCTTAAATACGAATAATTCACCCCTCCACTTT.

The chain carries TRBV12-3 or TRBV12-4 and TRBJ2-3, with 9 bases matching TRBD1. V lost 5 bases, J lost 1 base, and 10 bases stayed unmatched. This CDR3 comprises 17 residues. The CDR3 DNA follows: TGTGCCAGCAGTCCACGGGACAGGGCCCTTGGCACAGATACGCAGTATTTT. It specifies CASSPRDRALGTDTQYF.

This clonotype was counted at least ten times. The chain combines TRBV6-1 with TRBJ1-2, with D unclear. The CDR3 is made up of 13 amino acids. V gave up 6 bases and J gave up 0 bases, with 8 bases separating them. The germline V gene encodes CDR1 MNHNS and CDR2 SASEGT. DNA for the CDR3: TGTGCCAGCAGCTTCGGGGCTAACTATGGCTACACCTTC. Protein sequence: CASSFGANYGYTF.

This clonotype was detected a few times. The chain combines TRBV24-1 with TRBJ2-1; no clear D gene. The CDR3 length is 15 residues. The germline V gene encodes CDR1 KGHDR and CDR2 SFDVKD. The V end lost 1 base, the J end lost 5 bases, and 11 bases lay between the germline ends. In DNA, the CDR3 is TGTGCCACCAGTGATTTCCGCGGATTACACAATGAGCAGTTCTTC. Protein sequence: CATSDFRGLHNEQFF.

The chain recombines TRBV30 with TRBJ2-7; 7 positions match TRBD2. The junction had 4 bases not matched to a gene; V was cut back by 2 bases and J by 3 bases. CDR3 length equals 13 residues. Germline CDR1 and CDR2: GTSNPN and SVGIG (reference sequence). The CDR3 reads CAWSRGLIYEQYF. The CDR3 DNA is TGTGCCTGGAGTAGGGGACTAATCTACGAGCAGTACTTC.

This clonotype was found a few times. V is TRBV5-1 and J is TRBJ2-6; weak D call: TRBD1 (6 bases). Trimming took 5 bases from V and 0 from J, leaving 21 bases between them. CDR1 and CDR2 (germline): SGHRS, YFSETQ. The CDR3 is 19 residues long. The CDR3 DNA reads as TGCGCCAGCAGGCACTTCACAGGGTCTTCTCCCTCTGGGGCCAACGTCCTGACTTTC. Residues: CASRHFTGSSPSGANVLTF.

This clonotype showed up many times. This sequence joins TRBV5-6 and TRBJ1-1; D is uncertain. V lost 6 bases and J lost 6, with 12 bases in between. CDR1 and CDR2 (germline): SGHDT, YYEEEE. This CDR3 spans 12 amino acids. The CDR3 nucleotides read TGTGCCAGCACCTTTGGAGGGTCTGAAGCTTTCTTT. As protein: CASTFGGSEAFF.

This clonotype showed up many times. V and J are TRBV6-2 or TRBV6-3 and TRBJ2-5, with a possible D match to TRBD1 (6 bases). CDR1 is MNHEY and CDR2 is SVGEGT in the germline V gene. This CDR3 is 16 amino acids long. V lost 0 bases and J 3 bases, leaving 14 bases between the germline ends. CDR3 DNA: TGTGCCAGCAGTTACTCGAGAGGTGGGACAAAAGAGACCCAGTACTTC. Its translation is CASSYSRGGTKETQYF.